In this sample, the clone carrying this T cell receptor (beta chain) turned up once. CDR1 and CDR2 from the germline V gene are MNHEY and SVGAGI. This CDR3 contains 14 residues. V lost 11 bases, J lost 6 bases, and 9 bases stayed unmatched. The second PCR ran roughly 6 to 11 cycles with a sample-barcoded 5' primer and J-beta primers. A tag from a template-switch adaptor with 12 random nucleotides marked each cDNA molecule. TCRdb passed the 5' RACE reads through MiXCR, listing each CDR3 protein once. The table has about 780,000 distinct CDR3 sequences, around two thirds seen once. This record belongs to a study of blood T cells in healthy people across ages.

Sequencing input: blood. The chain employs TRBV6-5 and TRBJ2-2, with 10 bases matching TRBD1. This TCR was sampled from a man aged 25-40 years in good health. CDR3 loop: CAAARDRGSGELFF. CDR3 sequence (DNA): TGTGCCGCCGCCCGGGACAGGGGTTCCGGGGAGCTGTTTTTT.